Shown below are 11 T cell receptor beta chains from a single sample sequenced in a study of blood T cell repertoires in COVID-19. The repertoire was sequenced with immunoSEQ multiplex PCR; TCRdb's copy has only in-frame clones and lacks some. This sample has 90,000 to 110,000 clones, with around 81% found just once. The specimen sequenced was peripheral blood. The receptor source for this set is an elderly man with acute or convalescent COVID-19.

DNA of the CDR3: TGCAGCGTTGAAGATAGGACAGGGCCTAACTATGGCTACACCTTC. This sequence encodes CSVEDRTGPNYGYTF. The J gene is TRBJ1-2, the V gene TRBV29-1, with TRBD1 matching 8 bases. V was clipped by 0 bases and J by 0 bases; unmatched bases: 3. The germline CDR1 and CDR2 sequences are SQVTM and ANQGSEA. The CDR3 extends over 15 amino acids.

The chain is built from TRBV9 and TRBJ2-2, with unresolved D. This CDR3 region has 13 residues. Trimming took off 2 bases at V and 5 bases at J, with 7 bases between the two ends. Germline V gene data show CDR1 as SGDLS and CDR2 as YYNGEE. The CDR3 loop reads CASSVQVTGELFF. The CDR3 region has the DNA TGTGCCAGCAGCGTTCAGGTAACCGGGGAGCTGTTTTTT.

This chain connects TRBV6-4 to TRBJ2-1; 12 positions match TRBD2. The CDR3 length is 17 residues. CDR1 is MRHNA and CDR2 is SNTAGT in the germline V gene. V was clipped by 0 bases and J by 7 bases; unmatched bases: 7. CDR3 amino acids: CASSDSGLAGGPNEQFF. The DNA for the CDR3 is TGTGCCAGCAGTGACTCGGGGCTAGCGGGAGGGCCAAATGAGCAGTTCTTC.

The chain recombines TRBV7-2 with TRBJ2-2; 15 nucleotides line up with TRBD2. This CDR3 contains 20 residues. V lost 0 bases and J lost 5; bases outside the gene matches: 10. Per the germline V gene, CDR1 is SGHTA and CDR2 is FQGNSA. DNA for the CDR3: TGTGCCAGCAGCTTAGCTCTCAGGACTAGCGGGAGGGGCCGGACCGGGGAGCTGTTTTTT. Translation: CASSLALRTSGRGRTGELFF.

The sample holds a few counts of this clone. V is TRBV5-1 and J is TRBJ2-7; the match to TRBD1 covers 10 bases. The CDR3 extends over 15 amino acids. The junction had 7 bases not matched to a gene; V was cut back by 1 base and J by 6 bases. CDR1 SGHRS and CDR2 YFSETQ come from the germline V gene. This CDR3 is CASSLREGTGAEQYF. The CDR3 DNA sequence: TGCGCCAGCAGCTTGAGAGAGGGGACAGGGGCCGAGCAGTACTTC.

The chain joins TRBV5-4 to TRBJ1-4, with TRBD1 as a possible D gene (5 bases). CDR3 length equals 16 residues. Germline CDR1 and CDR2: SGHNT and YYREEE (reference sequence). V was shortened by 4 bases and J by 0 bases, with 13 bases between the two germline ends. CDR3 amino acids: CASSAGGESTNEKLFF. CDR3 in DNA: TGTGCCAGCAGCGCTGGGGGGGAGTCAACTAATGAAAAACTGTTTTTT.

This chain uses TRBV6-5 with TRBJ2-7, with 9 bases matching TRBD1. CDR1 and CDR2 from the germline V gene are MNHEY and SVGAGI. The CDR3 consists of 15 residues. The trim removed 2 bases at V and 4 bases at J, leaving 6 bases unmatched. For the CDR3, the DNA is TGTGCCAGCAGTTACCCTACAGGGGGCCGGTACGAGCAGTACTTC. Protein: CASSYPTGGRYEQYF.

V usage is TRBV6-2 or TRBV6-3 and J usage is TRBJ2-3, with 11 bases identical to TRBD2. The CDR3 runs 18 residues. V lost 2 bases, J lost 5 bases, and 12 bases stayed unmatched. Looked up from germline, CDR1 is MNHEY and CDR2 is SVGEGT. CDR3 sequence reads: CASSYRLIRLAGLDTQYF. In nucleotides, the CDR3 is TGTGCCAGCAGTTACCGCCTCATAAGACTAGCGGGGTTAGATACGCAGTATTTT.

J is TRBJ2-2 and V is TRBV5-8; 7 positions agree with TRBD1. V lost 2 bases and J lost 0; bases outside the gene matches: 4. The germline CDR1 and CDR2 sequences are SGHTS and YDEGEE. This CDR3 is 16 amino acids long. This chain's CDR3 is CASSFGTAANTGELFF. The DNA of the CDR3 is TGTGCCAGCAGCTTTGGGACAGCCGCGAACACCGGGGAGCTGTTTTTT.

This clone has only a few counts. The rearrangement joins TRBV6-2 or TRBV6-3 to TRBJ2-3, with D possibly being TRBD1 (6 bases). V was trimmed by 2 bases and J by 6 bases, leaving 33 bases between them. Germline V gene data show CDR1 as MNHEY and CDR2 as SVGEGT. The length of the CDR3 is 21 residues. The DNA of the CDR3 is TGTGCCAGCAGTTACCCGACAGGAGGTCACAGATACGCAGTAGCAATGGATACGCAGTATTTT. This codes for CASSYPTGGHRYAVAMDTQYF.

V usage is TRBV5-1 and J usage is TRBJ2-3, with 7 bases identical to TRBD2. V dropped 4 bases and J dropped 6; count of bases not matched to a gene: 11. Germline V lookup: CDR1 SGHRS, CDR2 YFSETQ. This CDR3 has 15 residues. The CDR3 spells CASSLSLGEGDTQYF. The CDR3 DNA reads as TGCGCCAGCAGCCTATCCCTTGGGGAGGGCGATACGCAGTATTTT.